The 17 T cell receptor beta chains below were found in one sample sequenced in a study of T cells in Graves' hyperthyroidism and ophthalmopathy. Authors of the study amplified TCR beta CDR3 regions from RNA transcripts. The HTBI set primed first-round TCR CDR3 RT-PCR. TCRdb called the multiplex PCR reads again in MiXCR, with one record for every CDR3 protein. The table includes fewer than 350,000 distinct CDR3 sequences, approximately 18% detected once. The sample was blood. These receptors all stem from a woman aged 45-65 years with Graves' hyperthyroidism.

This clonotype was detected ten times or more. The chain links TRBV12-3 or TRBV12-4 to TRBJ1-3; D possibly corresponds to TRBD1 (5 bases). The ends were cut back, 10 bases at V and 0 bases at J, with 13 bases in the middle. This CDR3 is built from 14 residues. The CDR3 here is CANGGRSSGNTIYF. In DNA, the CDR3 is TGTGCCAACGGGGGACGGTCCTCTGGAAACACCATATATTTT.

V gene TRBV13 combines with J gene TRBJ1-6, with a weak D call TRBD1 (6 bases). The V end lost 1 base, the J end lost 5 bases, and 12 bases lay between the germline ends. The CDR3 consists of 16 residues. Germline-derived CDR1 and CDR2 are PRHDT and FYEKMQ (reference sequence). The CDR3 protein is CASSLVDSSNNSPLHF. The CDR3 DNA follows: TGTGCCAGCAGCTTAGTGGACAGCTCAAATAATTCACCCCTCCACTTT. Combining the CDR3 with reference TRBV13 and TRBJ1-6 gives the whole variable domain AAGVIQSPRHLIKEKRETATLKCYPIPRHDTVYWYQQGPGQDPQFLISFYEKMQSDKGSIPDRFSAQQFSDYHSELNMSSLELGDSALYFCASSLVDSSNNSPLHFGNGTRLTVT.

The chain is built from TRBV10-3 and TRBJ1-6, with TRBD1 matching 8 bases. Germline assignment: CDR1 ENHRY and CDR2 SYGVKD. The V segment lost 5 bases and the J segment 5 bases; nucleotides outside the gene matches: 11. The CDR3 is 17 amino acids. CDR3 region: CAISKRTGSLHNSPLHF. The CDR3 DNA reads TGTGCCATCAGTAAAAGGACAGGGTCCCTGCATAATTCACCCCTCCACTTT.

The chain's CDR3 is CSAQGLRTDTQYF. The CDR3 nucleotides read TGCAGTGCCCAAGGACTGCGCACAGATACGCAGTATTTT. The chain joins TRBV20-1 to TRBJ2-3; D might be TRBD2 (5 bases). The germline V and J ends were trimmed by 6 bases and 1 base, with 11 bases remaining between them. This CDR3 comprises 13 residues. Germline-derived CDR1 and CDR2 are DFQATT and SNEGSKA (reference sequence).

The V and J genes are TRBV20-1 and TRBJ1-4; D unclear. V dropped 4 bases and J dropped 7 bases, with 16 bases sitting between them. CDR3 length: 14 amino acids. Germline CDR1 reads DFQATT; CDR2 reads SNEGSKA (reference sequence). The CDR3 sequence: CSAMWSRLGEKLFF. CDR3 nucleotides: TGCAGTGCTATGTGGAGCCGTCTAGGTGAAAAACTGTTTTTT.

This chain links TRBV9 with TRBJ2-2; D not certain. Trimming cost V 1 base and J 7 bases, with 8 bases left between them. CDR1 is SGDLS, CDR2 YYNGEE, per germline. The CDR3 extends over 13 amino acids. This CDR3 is CASSVRANGELFF. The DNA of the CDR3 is TGTGCCAGCAGCGTACGGGCGAACGGGGAGCTGTTTTTT.

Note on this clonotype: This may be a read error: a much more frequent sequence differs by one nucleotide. The CDR3 protein is CSARDGRGGTYEQYF. CDR3 in DNA: TGCAGTGCTAGAGATGGGCGGGGGGGGACCTACGAGCAGTACTTC. The rearrangement uses TRBV20-1 and TRBJ2-7; 9 bases are a match to TRBD2. The trim removed 0 bases at V and 2 bases at J, leaving 5 bases unmatched. From germline, CDR1 is DFQATT and CDR2 SNEGSKA (reference sequence). The CDR3 consists of 15 residues.

The CDR3 nucleotides are TGCGCCAGCAGCGCGGCCTACGGTGAAGCTTTCTTT. It translates to CASSAAYGEAFF. V gene TRBV5-1 combines with J gene TRBJ1-1; unclear D gene. CDR3 length: 12 amino acids. V lost 4 bases and J 7 bases, leaving 11 bases between the germline ends. CDR1 is SGHRS, CDR2 YFSETQ, per germline.

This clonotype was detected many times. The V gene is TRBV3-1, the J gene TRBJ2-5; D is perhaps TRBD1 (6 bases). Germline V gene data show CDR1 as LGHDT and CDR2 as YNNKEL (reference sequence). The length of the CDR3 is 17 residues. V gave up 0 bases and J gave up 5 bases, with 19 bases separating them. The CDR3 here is CASSQEPDRQVAETQYF. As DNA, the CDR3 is TGTGCCAGCAGCCAAGAACCCGACAGGCAGGTCGCCGAGACCCAGTACTTC.

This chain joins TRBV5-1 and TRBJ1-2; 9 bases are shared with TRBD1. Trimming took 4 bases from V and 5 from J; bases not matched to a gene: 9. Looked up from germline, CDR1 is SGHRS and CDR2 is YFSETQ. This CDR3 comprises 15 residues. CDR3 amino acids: CASSPRTGVQYGYTF. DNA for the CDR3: TGCGCCAGCAGCCCCCGGACAGGGGTACAGTATGGCTACACCTTC.

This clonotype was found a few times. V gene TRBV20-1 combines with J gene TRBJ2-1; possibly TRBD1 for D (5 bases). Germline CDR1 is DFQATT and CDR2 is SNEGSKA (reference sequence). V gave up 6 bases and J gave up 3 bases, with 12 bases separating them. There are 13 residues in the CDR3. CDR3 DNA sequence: TGCAGTGCCAACCAGGGTTTCTACAATGAGCAGTTCTTC. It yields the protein CSANQGFYNEQFF.

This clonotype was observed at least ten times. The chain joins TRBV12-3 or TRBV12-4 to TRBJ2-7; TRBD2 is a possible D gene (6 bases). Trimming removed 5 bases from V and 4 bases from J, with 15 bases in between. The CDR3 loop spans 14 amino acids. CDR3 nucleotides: TGTGCCAGCAGTAATGGGGACTGGTTTTACGAGCAGTACTTC. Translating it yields CASSNGDWFYEQYF.

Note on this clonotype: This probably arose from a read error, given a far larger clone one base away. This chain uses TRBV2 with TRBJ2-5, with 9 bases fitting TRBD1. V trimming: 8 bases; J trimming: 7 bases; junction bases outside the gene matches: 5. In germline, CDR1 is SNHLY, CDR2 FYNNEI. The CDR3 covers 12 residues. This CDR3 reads CASGTGGVTQYF. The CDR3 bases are TGTGCCAGCGGTACAGGGGGCGTGACCCAGTACTTC.

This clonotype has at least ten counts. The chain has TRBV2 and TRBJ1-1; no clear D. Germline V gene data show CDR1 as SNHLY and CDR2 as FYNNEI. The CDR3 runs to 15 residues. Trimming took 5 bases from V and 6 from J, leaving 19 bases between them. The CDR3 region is CASSHGAERDAEAFF. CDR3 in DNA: TGTGCCAGCAGTCACGGAGCCGAAAGAGACGCTGAAGCTTTCTTT.

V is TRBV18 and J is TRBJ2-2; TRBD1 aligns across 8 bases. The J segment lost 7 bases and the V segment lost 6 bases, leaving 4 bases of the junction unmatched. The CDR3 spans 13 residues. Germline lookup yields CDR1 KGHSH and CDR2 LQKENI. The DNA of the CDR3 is TGTGCCAGCTCGGACAGGGACGGCGGGGAGCTGTTTTTT. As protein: CASSDRDGGELFF.

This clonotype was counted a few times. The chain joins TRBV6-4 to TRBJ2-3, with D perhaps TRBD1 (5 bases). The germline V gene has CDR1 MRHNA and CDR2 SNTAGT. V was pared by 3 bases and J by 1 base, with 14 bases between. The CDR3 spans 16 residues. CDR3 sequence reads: CASSETAGSGTDTQYF. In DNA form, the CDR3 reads TGTGCCAGCAGTGAGACGGCAGGGTCGGGCACAGATACGCAGTATTTT.

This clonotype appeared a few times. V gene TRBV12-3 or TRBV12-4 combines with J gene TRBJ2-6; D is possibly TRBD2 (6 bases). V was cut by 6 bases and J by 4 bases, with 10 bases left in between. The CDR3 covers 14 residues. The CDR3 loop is CASRLGGGANVLTF. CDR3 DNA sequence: TGTGCCAGCAGGCTGGGGGGAGGGGCCAACGTCCTGACTTTC.